The sequence of this T cell receptor beta chain was determined in a study of OX40 agonist ivuxolimab in advanced cancers. Broadly, across the study: Ivuxolimab, which targeted the costimulatory receptor OX40 (CD134), was an agonistic, fully human IgG2 monoclonal antibody. Intravenous ivuxolimab was administered to patients every 2 weeks at six dose levels: 0.01, 0.1, 0.3, 1.5, 3 and 10 mg/kg. The purpose of peripheral TCRbeta sequencing was to test whether ivuxolimab changed TCR sequence diversity and led to clonal T-cell expansion. Patients were allowed to have had prior anti-PD-1, anti-PD-L1 or anti-CTLA-4 therapy, and approximately 40% of the dose-escalation patients had been treated with checkpoint inhibitors. The dose-escalation cohort was about 87% male with a mean age of approximately 59 years, ranging from roughly 23 to 90. Among the roughly 54 dose-escalation patients, approximately 20 had hepatocellular carcinoma, approximately 15 melanoma, 9 renal cell carcinoma and 9 head and neck cancer. The paper describes the monotherapy dose-escalation part (N of about 47 patients) of the phase I trial of ivuxolimab. Partial responses were achieved by three dose-escalation patients, of whom one had hepatocellular carcinoma and two had cutaneous melanoma. On the study overall, not on this receptor specifically: Partial responders in the 0.1-3.0 mg/kg groups had among the lowest normalized peripheral clonal expansion, especially among CD8+ T cells. Low levels of normalized T-cell clonal expansion were also shown by some nonresponding patients. After ivuxolimab, more expanded clones were found on average in CD8+ T cells than in CD4+ T cells. Clonal expansion of both CD4+ and CD8+ blood T cells was observed from baseline to week 6 at doses 0.1 to 3.0 mg/kg. Antigen specificity was not determined for the clonally expanded peripheral T cells.

Trimmed from V: 4 bases; trimmed from J: 2 bases; junction bases lacking a gene match: 8. The CDR3 numbers 16 residues from cysteine through phenylalanine. Just CDR3 DNA is preserved here, 48 bases in frame from base 1. Based on the germline V gene, the CDR1 and CDR2 sequences are SGDLS and YYNGEE. For sequencing of the TCRbeta CDR3 region, genomic DNA was extracted from the sorted cells. TCRbeta CDR3 regions were sequenced using the immunoSEQ Assay. The table was pulled from immuneACCESS by TCRdb, which kept in-frame rearrangements only. Such tables lose some clones; where checked, under half of the loss comes from unresolved V genes, and the rest has no known cause. This sample is represented by 69,000 or so clones; over 75% of them were singletons. 5.5% to 7% of the sample is held by the ten biggest clonotypes. The trial excluded patients who had a history of autoimmune disease or were on systemic immunosuppression. Peripheral blood for TCR sequencing was collected from all dose cohorts at baseline, on cycle 4 day 1, and on cycle 7 day 1. Samples were obtained from an open-label, multicenter, first-in-human phase I dose-escalation trial of ivuxolimab. Adults with locally advanced or metastatic melanoma, renal cell, hepatocellular, or head and neck squamous cell carcinoma were enrolled in the trial. Before TCR sequencing, CD4+ T cells and CD8+ T cells were sorted from peripheral blood as separate populations.

As regards this clone: What antigen it recognizes has not been identified. Per-base quality was not reported, and no clone a single base away is much larger than it.

The clonotype was recovered from an adult with an advanced solid tumor such as melanoma, head and neck, liver or kidney cancer. The source was CD4+ or CD8+ T cells sorted from blood, collected in a trial of the OX40 agonist ivuxolimab. The V and J genes are TRBV9 and TRBJ1-3; TRBD1 lines up with 8 middle nucleotides. The CDR3 sequence is CASSPDPTGAGNTIYF. The DNA is TGTGCCAGCAGCCCGGATCCGACAGGGGCTGGAAACACCATATATTTT.